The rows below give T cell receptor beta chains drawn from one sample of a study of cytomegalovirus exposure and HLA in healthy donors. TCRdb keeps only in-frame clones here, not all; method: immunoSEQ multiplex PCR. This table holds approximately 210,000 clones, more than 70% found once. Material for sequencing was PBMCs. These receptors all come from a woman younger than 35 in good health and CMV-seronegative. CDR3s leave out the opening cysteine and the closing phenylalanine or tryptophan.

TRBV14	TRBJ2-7	ASSVRDRGYEQY
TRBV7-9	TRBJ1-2	ASSLSTGTGFGYT
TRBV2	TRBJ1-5	ASRRTELRGQPQH
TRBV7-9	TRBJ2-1	ASSFDRGSYNEQF
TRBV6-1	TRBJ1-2	ASSRLRGGDYGYT
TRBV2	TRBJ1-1	ASSLTGGTEAF
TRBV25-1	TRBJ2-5	ASGTSGGTQY
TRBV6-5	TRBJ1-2	ASSRGQDYGYT
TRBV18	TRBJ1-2	ASSETGSNYGYT
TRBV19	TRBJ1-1	ASREDRAAF
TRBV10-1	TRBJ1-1	ASGQGVTEAF
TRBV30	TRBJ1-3	AWSVRVSGNTIY